A selection of T cell receptor beta chains follows, all from one sample in a study of blood T cell repertoires in COVID-19. TCRdb keeps only in-frame clones here, not all; method: immunoSEQ multiplex PCR. This sample yields over 600,000 clones, of which about nine tenths are seen a single time; more than 0.25% belongs to the top ten. Sequenced sample: peripheral blood. The receptors were sampled from a woman aged 18-30 years with acute or convalescent COVID-19. CDR3s include the opening cysteine and the closing phenylalanine or tryptophan. Each record gives: D gene, J gene, V gene, clone size, CDR3 DNA, CDR3 protein. The D gene is left open where the match is weak. Clone size is not always given. Where it is, it says once, few, many or a class for expanded clones.

D: NA; J: TRBJ1-4; V: TRBV7-6; size: NA; DNA: TGTGCCAGCAGCCCGGAAAGGAGGCGGATTGGGGAAAAACTGTTTTTT; CDR3: CASSPERRRIGEKLFF
D: TRBD1; J: TRBJ1-2; V: TRBV15; size: NA; DNA: TGTGCCACCAGCAGCGCTCCAGACAGGGATCGCTATGGCTACACCTTC; CDR3: CATSSAPDRDRYGYTF
D: NA; J: TRBJ1-2; V: TRBV2; size: NA; DNA: TGTGCCAGCACCCTGGGAGGGGGAAATACAGGCTATGGCTACACCTTC; CDR3: CASTLGGGNTGYGYTF
D: NA; J: TRBJ1-2; V: TRBV11-2; size: NA; DNA: TGTGCCAGCACCAAAAGTGGGAGCTATGGCTACACCTTC; CDR3: CASTKSGSYGYTF
D: NA; J: TRBJ2-4; V: TRBV11-2; size: NA; DNA: TGTGCCAGCAGCCTCGCCGGGAGCAACATTCAGTACTTC; CDR3: CASSLAGSNIQYF
D: NA; J: TRBJ1-5; V: TRBV28; size: NA; DNA: TGTGCCAGCAGGCAGGGAAATCAGCCCCAGCATTTT; CDR3: CASRQGNQPQHF
D: NA; J: TRBJ1-5; V: TRBV6-5; size: NA; DNA: TGTGCCAGCGGGAGAGAGGGTAATCAGCCCCAGCATTTT; CDR3: CASGREGNQPQHF
D: NA; J: TRBJ1-1; V: TRBV25-1; size: NA; DNA: TGTGCCAGCAGTGAGAACAGGGCTGAAGCTTTCTTT; CDR3: CASSENRAEAFF
D: NA; J: TRBJ1-6; V: TRBV13; size: once; DNA: TGTGCCAGCAGCTTAACAGGGCAAGGTTCACCCCTCCACTTT; CDR3: CASSLTGQGSPLHF
D: NA; J: TRBJ1-4; V: TRBV9; size: NA; DNA: TGTGCCAGCAGCGTAGATCCCTCACAGGCGAGGAATGAAAAACTGTTTTTT; CDR3: CASSVDPSQARNEKLFF
D: TRBD1; J: TRBJ2-7; V: TRBV19; size: NA; DNA: TGTGCCAGTAGCGGACAGGGAGGTTACGACGAGCAGTACTTC; CDR3: CASSGQGGYDEQYF
D: NA; J: TRBJ2-1; V: TRBV3-1/TRBV3-2; size: NA; DNA: TGTGCCAGCAGCCTTAGGGGATACAATGAGCAGTTCTTC; CDR3: CASSLRGYNEQFF
D: NA; J: TRBJ2-3; V: TRBV4-2; size: NA; DNA: TGTGCCAGCAGCCAAGATAGGCAGGGAACGCAGTATTTT; CDR3: CASSQDRQGTQYF
D: NA; J: TRBJ1-1; V: TRBV7-9; size: NA; DNA: TGTGCCAGCAGCTTAGGGGCCGGGGGGCGGAACACTGAAGCTTTCTTT; CDR3: CASSLGAGGRNTEAFF
D: NA; J: TRBJ1-1; V: TRBV9; size: NA; DNA: TGTGCCAGCAGCGTAGTGGGGGGTACGAACACTGAAGCTTTCTTT; CDR3: CASSVVGGTNTEAFF
D: TRBD1; J: TRBJ2-1; V: TRBV18; size: NA; DNA: TGTGCCAGCTCACGGGACAGGGGAGCGGGCAATGAGCAGTTCTTC; CDR3: CASSRDRGAGNEQFF
D: NA; J: TRBJ1-1; V: TRBV3-1/TRBV3-2; size: NA; DNA: TGTGCCAGCAGCCGAGGACAGAGGAACACTGAAGCTTTCTTT; CDR3: CASSRGQRNTEAFF
D: NA; J: TRBJ1-1; V: TRBV5-4; size: NA; DNA: TGTGCCAGCAGCTTGGACAGGGCCCTCACTGAAGCTTTCTTT; CDR3: CASSLDRALTEAFF
D: TRBD1; J: TRBJ1-4; V: TRBV5-6; size: NA; DNA: TGTGCCAGCAGCATACGAACGACAGGGAGATCTTTT; CDR3: CASSIRTTGRSF
D: NA; J: TRBJ1-1; V: TRBV19; size: NA; DNA: TGTGCCAGTAGTATTAGGTCTGTAGGGGCCCCGGGCACTGAAGCTTTCTTT; CDR3: CASSIRSVGAPGTEAFF
D: NA; J: TRBJ2-3; V: TRBV7-2; size: once; DNA: TGTGCCAGCAGCTTAGAGTTAGGGGGAGTATATGTCTTT; CDR3: CASSLELGGVYVF
D: TRBD1; J: TRBJ1-1; V: TRBV24-1; size: once; DNA: TGTGCCACCCTGGCCGCCTACAGGGGGCCGGGGAACACTGAAGCTTTCTTT; CDR3: CATLAAYRGPGNTEAFF
D: TRBD2; J: TRBJ2-7; V: TRBV2; size: NA; DNA: TGTGCCAGCAGCCCAAGCGGGTCGACTAGCTCCGAGCAGTACTTC; CDR3: CASSPSGSTSSEQYF
D: NA; J: TRBJ2-1; V: TRBV20-1; size: NA; DNA: TGCAGTGCCGCCTCGGGGTTGGAGCAGTTCTTC; CDR3: CSAASGLEQFF
D: NA; J: TRBJ1-5; V: TRBV5-6; size: NA; DNA: TGTGCCAGCAGCTTAAGAGGGCGGTTCAATCAGCCCCAGCATTTT; CDR3: CASSLRGRFNQPQHF
D: TRBD2; J: TRBJ2-3; V: TRBV7-6; size: NA; DNA: TGTGCCAGCAGCTCCAACGCGGGGGGAGGCACAGATACGCAGTATTTT; CDR3: CASSSNAGGGTDTQYF
D: NA; J: TRBJ1-1; V: TRBV6-5; size: NA; DNA: TGTGCCAGCAGCCGAGGGTCAGGCACTGAAGCTTTCTTT; CDR3: CASSRGSGTEAFF
D: NA; J: TRBJ1-2; V: TRBV5-4; size: NA; DNA: TGTGCCAGCAGCTTGGACGCAGGGTATGGCTACACCTTC; CDR3: CASSLDAGYGYTF
D: NA; J: TRBJ1-4; V: TRBV4-1; size: NA; DNA: TGCGCCAGCAGCGAGCGGGACCTTGGGGCAACTAATGAAAAACTGTTTTTT; CDR3: CASSERDLGATNEKLFF
D: TRBD2; J: TRBJ2-1; V: TRBV23-1; size: NA; DNA: TGCGCCACCCCGGGACTACCATGTAATGAGCAGTTCTTC; CDR3: CATPGLPCNEQFF
D: TRBD1; J: TRBJ1-2; V: TRBV5-4; size: NA; DNA: TGTGCCAGCAGTTTGGGACCCGGGACAGGGGGCTATGGCTACACCTTC; CDR3: CASSLGPGTGGYGYTF
D: TRBD1; J: TRBJ2-4; V: TRBV30; size: NA; DNA: TGTGCCTGGAGTGTACAGGGGGTTTCCAAAAACATTCAGTACTTC; CDR3: CAWSVQGVSKNIQYF
D: TRBD1; J: TRBJ2-6; V: TRBV7-8; size: NA; DNA: TGTGCCAGCAGCCTCCAGGGGGCGGCTGGGGCCAACGTCCTGACTTTC; CDR3: CASSLQGAAGANVLTF
D: NA; J: TRBJ2-1; V: TRBV6-1; size: NA; DNA: TGTGCCAGCAGTGAAGGGACTTCCGTGGGGCAGTTCTTC; CDR3: CASSEGTSVGQFF
D: NA; J: TRBJ2-5; V: TRBV7-8; size: NA; DNA: TGTGCCAGCAGCTTAAGTGGTCGGGGACAAGAGACCCAGTACTTC; CDR3: CASSLSGRGQETQYF
D: NA; J: TRBJ1-5; V: TRBV19; size: once; DNA: TGTGCCAGTAGTATAGGGGGAGGGAGGTGGAATCAGCCCCAGCATTTT; CDR3: CASSIGGGRWNQPQHF
D: NA; J: TRBJ1-1; V: TRBV3-1/TRBV3-2; size: NA; DNA: TGTGCCAGCAGCCAAAGGGGCAGAGTAGAAGCTTTCTTT; CDR3: CASSQRGRVEAFF
D: NA; J: TRBJ1-5; V: TRBV4-3; size: NA; DNA: TGCGCCAGCAGCCAAGATTCCGGAGATCAGCCCCAGCATTTT; CDR3: CASSQDSGDQPQHF
D: NA; J: TRBJ1-5; V: TRBV7-2; size: NA; DNA: TGTGCCAGCAGCTACGTCACAGGGTTGAGTCAGCCCCAGCATTTT; CDR3: CASSYVTGLSQPQHF
D: TRBD1; J: TRBJ2-1; V: TRBV6-2/TRBV6-3; size: many; DNA: TGTGCCAGCAGTTCTGTTCGTAGACAGGGGGTTACCAATGAGCAGTTCTTC; CDR3: CASSSVRRQGVTNEQFF
D: NA; J: TRBJ1-6; V: TRBV19; size: NA; DNA: TGTGCCAGTAAACTGGGCGGGAGTAATAATTCACCCCTCCACTTT; CDR3: CASKLGGSNNSPLHF
D: TRBD1; J: TRBJ1-5; V: TRBV9; size: once; DNA: TGTGCCAGCAGCGAGGGGACAGGGGAGAATCAGCCCCAGCATTTT; CDR3: CASSEGTGENQPQHF
D: NA; J: TRBJ1-1; V: TRBV30; size: once; DNA: TGTGCCTGGAGTGGACTCACACCCACATCCCCAAACACTGAAGCTTTCTTT; CDR3: CAWSGLTPTSPNTEAFF
D: NA; J: TRBJ2-3; V: TRBV19; size: NA; DNA: TGTGCCAGTAGTATACCCCACACAGATACGCAGTATTTT; CDR3: CASSIPHTDTQYF
D: NA; J: TRBJ1-5; V: TRBV7-2; size: few; DNA: TGTGCCAGCAGCTTAGGCGGGGCCCGCAATCAGCCCCAGCATTTT; CDR3: CASSLGGARNQPQHF
D: NA; J: TRBJ1-5; V: TRBV6-1; size: NA; DNA: TGTGCCAGCAGTGAACAGGGGAATCAGCCCCAGCATTTT; CDR3: CASSEQGNQPQHF